A single sample is the source of the 2 T cell receptor beta chains below, sequenced in a study of metastatic and nonmetastatic thyroid tumors. Until they underwent thyroid surgery, no patient had received any treatment. TCRdb re-clonotyped the PCR reads through MiXCR. Among tens of thousands of clones listed, about 10% were seen once. Source material: blood. These receptor sequences come from a female donor with papillary thyroid cancer or a benign thyroid nodule (not recorded which). Some clones in this sample may be carry-over from other donors' samples.

At least ten counts were recorded for this clone. V usage is TRBV5-1 and J usage is TRBJ2-1, with TRBD2 matching over 11 bases. The V gene's germline CDR1 is SGHRS and CDR2 YFSETQ. This CDR3 contains 15 residues. Trimming at V came to 1 base and at J to 7 bases, leaving 4 bases not matched to a gene. The CDR3 sequence: CASSLTSGSPNEQFF. CDR3 DNA sequence: TGCGCCAGCAGCTTGACTAGCGGGAGCCCTAATGAGCAGTTCTTC.

This clone was recorded a few times. Just one base apart from a much larger clone, this may be a read error. The chain carries TRBV10-3 and TRBJ2-7; 7 bases align to TRBD2. This CDR3 has 16 amino acids. The germline gives CDR1 ENHRY, CDR2 SYGVKD. V trimming: 11 bases; J trimming: 0 bases; junction bases outside the gene matches: 16. CDR3 residues: CAVIESTLADSYEQYF. CDR3 sequence (DNA): TGTGCCGTCATTGAGTCTACCCTAGCGGACTCCTACGAGCAGTACTTC.